This T cell receptor (beta chain) appears in the sequencing data of a study of blood T cell repertoires in COVID-19. Sequencing was performed with immunoSEQ multiplex PCR; in TCRdb, only in-frame clones are kept and a portion is missing. The sample has 150,000 to 200,000 clones, around 89% seen once; the top ten hold approximately 4%. Trimming cost V 8 bases and J 5 bases; bases outside gene matches: 9. This CDR3 is 14 amino acids long. The germline V gene encodes CDR1 WSHSY and CDR2 SAAADI. The sequencing sample was made of peripheral blood. The receptor was derived from a human donor in a cohort sampled during active COVID-19. The J gene is TRBJ2-5, the V gene TRBV10-2; 9 positions match TRBD2. CDR3 in DNA: TGCGCCAGCGCAGGGACTAGCCCCCCGGAGACCCAGTACTTC. It translates to CASAGTSPPETQYF.